The rows below give T cell receptor beta chains drawn from one sample of a study of blood T cells in healthy people across ages. A single record per CDR3 protein comes from TCRdb applying MiXCR to the 5' RACE reads. The sample consists of about 1.5 million distinct CDR3 sequences, about 45% of them appearing once. Input material: blood. The receptors derive from a woman younger than 30 in good health. CDR3s include the opening cysteine and the closing phenylalanine or tryptophan. D genes are given only for firm matches. The size field is filled for only some rows; it gives once, few, many or a size class.

D | size | J | V | DNA | CDR3
TRBD1 | - | TRBJ1-4 | TRBV29-1 | TGCAGCGTTGAGGACAGGGGCGAGAATGAAAAACTGTTTTTT | CSVEDRGENEKLFF
TRBD1 | - | TRBJ2-1 | TRBV20-1 | TGCAGTGCTAGAGATTCAGGGGGCGCCTACAATAAGCAGTTCTTC | CSARDSGGAYNKQFF
- | many | TRBJ2-1 | TRBV29-1 | TGCAGCGGCACAGGGTGGAATGAGCAGTTCTTC | CSGTGWNEQFF
- | few | TRBJ2-1 | TRBV3-1 | TGTGCCAGCAGCCAACGGACTCCCCACCAGCAGTTCTTC | CASSQRTPHQQFF
TRBD2 | - | TRBJ2-7 | TRBV20-1 | TGCAGTGCTAAACCAGCGGGAGGGTCTTACGAGCAGTACTTC | CSAKPAGGSYEQYF
TRBD2 | - | TRBJ2-1 | TRBV20-1 | TGCAGTGCCCTCTCCTTCCTGGGACTAGCGGGGGGGTCATCAACCTACAATGAGCAGTTCTTC | CSALSFLGLAGGSSTYNEQFF
- | - | TRBJ2-1 | TRBV20-1 | TGCAGTGTTAGGATCAGGGGTCTGGACTACAATGAGCAGTTCTTC | CSVRIRGLDYNEQFF
TRBD2 | - | TRBJ2-5 | TRBV20-1 | TGCAGTGCTTGTGCTAGCGGGTGGGAGACCCAGTACTTC | CSACASGWETQYF
TRBD1 | - | TRBJ2-1 | TRBV5-1 | TGCACCAGCAGCCCGACAGGGAGCTCCTACAATGAGCAGTTCTTC | CTSSPTGSSYNEQFF
- | - | TRBJ2-7 | TRBV25-1 | TGTGCCAGCAGTGAACCGGGGAGATACGAGCAGTACTTC | CASSEPGRYEQYF
TRBD1 | few | TRBJ1-2 | TRBV30 | TGTGCCTGGAGCAGGACAGGCTATGGCAACACCTTC | CAWSRTGYGNTF
TRBD2 | - | TRBJ2-7 | TRBV4-1 | TGCGCCAGCAGCCCAATGACTAGCGGAACGGGTTACGAGCAGTACTTC | CASSPMTSGTGYEQYF
- | - | TRBJ2-3 | TRBV25-1 | TGTGCCAGCAGCCCCCTCCGGGGGAACACAGATACGCAGTATTTT | CASSPLRGNTDTQYF
- | - | TRBJ1-5 | TRBV7-2 | TGTGCCAGCAGCTTAGCCCCGACAGGCGCCGCGAATCAGCCCCAGCATTTT | CASSLAPTGAANQPQHF
- | - | TRBJ2-1 | TRBV29-1 | TGCAGCGGGTGGAGAGACAATGAGCAGTTCTTC | CSGWRDNEQFF
TRBD1 | - | TRBJ2-3 | TRBV5-1 | TGCGCCAGCAGTTCCGGGTCGGGGGACAGGGGCTCAGATACGCAGTATTTT | CASSSGSGDRGSDTQYF
- | - | TRBJ2-3 | TRBV29-1 | TGCAGCGTTGGGGACCGCGCCACAGATACGCAGTATTTT | CSVGDRATDTQYF
TRBD2 | many | TRBJ2-5 | TRBV12-3/TRBV12-4 | TGTGCCAGCAGTTCGACCGGGACTAGTACCCAGTACTTC | CASSSTGTSTQYF
TRBD1 | - | TRBJ1-2 | TRBV10-3 | TGTGCCATCTCTCAACAGGGGCCCTATGGCTACACCTTC | CAISQQGPYGYTF
TRBD1 | few | TRBJ1-1 | TRBV6-5 | TGTGCCAGCAGTAAATTCCCGGGACAGAGGAACACTGAAGCTTTCTTT | CASSKFPGQRNTEAFF
- | once | TRBJ1-1 | TRBV5-6 | TGTGCCAGCAGCTTGCTGTTCACTGAAGCTTTCTTT | CASSLLFTEAFF
TRBD2 | few | TRBJ2-5 | TRBV7-9 | TGTGCCAGCAGCTTTGGGACTAGCGGGGCACAAGAGACCCAGTACTTC | CASSFGTSGAQETQYF
- | - | TRBJ2-1 | TRBV27 | TGTGCCAGCAGTCGTAGGGCAGGGGTCTACAATGAGCAGTTCTTC | CASSRRAGVYNEQFF
- | - | TRBJ2-1 | TRBV11-2 | TGTGCCAGCAGCTCGACAGCGCTCAATGAGCAGTTCTTC | CASSSTALNEQFF
- | - | TRBJ2-3 | TRBV12-3/TRBV12-4 | TGTGCCAGCATAGAGGGGTTCAGCGCAGATACGCAGTATTTT | CASIEGFSADTQYF
TRBD1 | - | TRBJ1-2 | TRBV20-1 | TGCAGTGCTGAGGGACAGGGGGGGAATGGCTACACCTTC | CSAEGQGGNGYTF
- | - | TRBJ2-7 | TRBV12-5 | TGTGCTAGTGGCCGGGACCTCCGCGTCTACGAGCAGTACTTC | CASGRDLRVYEQYF
TRBD1 | - | TRBJ1-1 | TRBV14 | TGTGCCAGCAGCGTTCTTCCGACAGGGAAAGCTTTCTTT | CASSVLPTGKAFF
TRBD1 | few | TRBJ1-3 | TRBV29-1 | TGCAGCGTTGGGACAGGGTACGACGGAAACACCATATATTTT | CSVGTGYDGNTIYF
- | few | TRBJ1-2 | TRBV12-3/TRBV12-4 | TGTGCCAGCAGCCCCCGGGACAATGGCTACACCTTC | CASSPRDNGYTF
- | few | TRBJ2-3 | TRBV11-2 | TGTGCCAGCAGCTTAGTTGTCGGGTGGGTTGATACGCAGTATTTT | CASSLVVGWVDTQYF
- | - | TRBJ1-1 | TRBV7-9 | TGTGCCAGCAGCCAACTGGCCTCCACTGAAGCTTTCTTT | CASSQLASTEAFF
- | - | TRBJ1-2 | TRBV27 | TGTGCCAGCAGCTTGATGGGAGACTATGGCTACACCTTC | CASSLMGDYGYTF
TRBD1 | few | TRBJ1-2 | TRBV3-1 | TGTGCCAGCAGCCCGCTTGCGGGACAGTTTAACTATGGCTACACCTTC | CASSPLAGQFNYGYTF
TRBD1 | - | TRBJ1-5 | TRBV12-3/TRBV12-4 | TGTGCCAGTAACGACAGGGGTCCTCAGCCCCAGCATTTT | CASNDRGPQPQHF
- | - | TRBJ2-5 | TRBV12-3/TRBV12-4 | TGTGCCAGCAGTCCCGGACGGGGATTAGAGACCCAGTACTTC | CASSPGRGLETQYF
- | few | TRBJ2-5 | TRBV12-3/TRBV12-4 | TGTGCCAGCAGTTTTCGACAGAGGATAGAGACCCAGTACTTC | CASSFRQRIETQYF
TRBD1 | few | TRBJ2-7 | TRBV20-1 | TGCAGTGCTAGAGATGTCAGGGGGCGTTACGAGCAGTACTTC | CSARDVRGRYEQYF
- | - | TRBJ2-2 | TRBV6-5 | TGTGCCAGCAGTTCCATCGTAGGGCCCGGGGAGCTGTTTTTT | CASSSIVGPGELFF
TRBD1 | - | TRBJ2-7 | TRBV20-1 | TGCAGTGCTAGATGGCAGGGGGTGGGCTACGAGCAGTACTTC | CSARWQGVGYEQYF
TRBD2 | few | TRBJ2-1 | TRBV4-3 | TGCGCCAGCAGCCAGGAGGGGGCCGCTAGCGGGAGGTTCTCCTACAATGAGCAGTTCTTC | CASSQEGAASGRFSYNEQFF
- | - | TRBJ2-3 | TRBV7-9 | TGTGCCAGCAGAAAGGGAAACACAGATACGCAGTATTTT | CASRKGNTDTQYF
- | - | TRBJ1-4 | TRBV20-1 | TGCAGTGCTTTTGAAGGAAGGGCGAGGTTTGAAAAACTGTTTTTT | CSAFEGRARFEKLFF
- | - | TRBJ2-7 | TRBV6-5 | TGTGCCAGCAGATCAACCGGGAACACCTACGAGCAGTACTTC | CASRSTGNTYEQYF
- | - | TRBJ2-7 | TRBV7-2 | TGTGCCAGCAGCCCTGCCCCCGGGTTCTACGAGCAGTACTTC | CASSPAPGFYEQYF
- | - | TRBJ2-7 | TRBV29-1 | TGCAGCGCCAAATCTCAGGGATACAAGCAGTACTTC | CSAKSQGYKQYF